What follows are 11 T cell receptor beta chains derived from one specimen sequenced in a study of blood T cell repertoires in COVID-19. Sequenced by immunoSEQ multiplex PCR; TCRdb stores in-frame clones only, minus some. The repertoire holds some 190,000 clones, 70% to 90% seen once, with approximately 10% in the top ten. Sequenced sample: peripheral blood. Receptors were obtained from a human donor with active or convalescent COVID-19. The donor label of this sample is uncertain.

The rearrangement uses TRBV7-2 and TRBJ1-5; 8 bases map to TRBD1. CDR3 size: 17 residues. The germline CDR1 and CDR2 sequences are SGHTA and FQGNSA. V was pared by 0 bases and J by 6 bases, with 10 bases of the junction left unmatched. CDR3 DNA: TGTGCCAGCAGCTTAGCTGCAGGGGGCACGGGTAGTCAGCCCCAGCATTTT. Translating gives CASSLAAGGTGSQPQHF.

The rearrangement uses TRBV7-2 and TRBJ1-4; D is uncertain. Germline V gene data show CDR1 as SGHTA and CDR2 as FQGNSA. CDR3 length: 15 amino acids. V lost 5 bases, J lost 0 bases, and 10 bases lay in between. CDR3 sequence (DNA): TGTGCCAGCAGCCCCCAGCGAGCAACTAATGAAAAACTGTTTTTT. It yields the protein CASSPQRATNEKLFF.

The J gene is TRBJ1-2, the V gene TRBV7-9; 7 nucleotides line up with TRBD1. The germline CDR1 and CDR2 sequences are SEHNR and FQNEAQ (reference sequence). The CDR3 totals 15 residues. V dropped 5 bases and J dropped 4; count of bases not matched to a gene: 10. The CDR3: CASSQRQGRFYGYTF. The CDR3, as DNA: TGTGCCAGCAGCCAGCGACAGGGAAGGTTCTATGGCTACACCTTC.

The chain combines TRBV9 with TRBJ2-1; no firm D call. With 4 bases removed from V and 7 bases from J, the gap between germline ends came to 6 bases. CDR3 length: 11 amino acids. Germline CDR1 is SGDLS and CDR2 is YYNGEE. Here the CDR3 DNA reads TGTGCCAGCAGCTTCCTGAATGAGCAGTTCTTC. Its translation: CASSFLNEQFF.

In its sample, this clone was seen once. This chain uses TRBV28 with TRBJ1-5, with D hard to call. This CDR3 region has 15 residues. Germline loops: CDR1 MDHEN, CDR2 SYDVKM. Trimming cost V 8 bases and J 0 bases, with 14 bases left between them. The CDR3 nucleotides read TGTGCCAGCTCCCCCGGGGTTTATAGCAATCAGCCCCAGCATTTT. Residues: CASSPGVYSNQPQHF.

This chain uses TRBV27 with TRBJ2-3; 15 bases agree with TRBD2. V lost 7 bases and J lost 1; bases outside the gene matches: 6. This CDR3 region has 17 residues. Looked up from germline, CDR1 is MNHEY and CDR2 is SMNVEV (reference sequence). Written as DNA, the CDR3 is TGTGCCAGCACTCGGACTAGCGGGGGGGCCGGCACAGATACGCAGTATTTT. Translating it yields CASTRTSGGAGTDTQYF.

As DNA, the CDR3 is TGTGCCAGCAGCTCAGGGGGCCCCGGGGCCTCTGGGGCCAACGTCCTGACTTTC. It encodes CASSSGGPGASGANVLTF. The genes are TRBV7-2 and TRBJ2-6, with 8 bases aligning to TRBD1. CDR1 is SGHTA and CDR2 is FQGNSA in the germline V gene. CDR3 length: 18 residues. V shed 4 bases and J 0 bases; nucleotides not matched to a gene: 8. The whole variable domain, remainder taken from reference TRBV7-2 and TRBJ2-6, is GAGVSQSPSNKVTEKGKDVELRCDPISGHTALYWYRQSLGQGLEFLIYFQGNSAPDKSGLPSDRFSAERTGGSVSTLTIQRTQQEDSAVYLCASSSGGPGASGANVLTFGAGSRLTVL.

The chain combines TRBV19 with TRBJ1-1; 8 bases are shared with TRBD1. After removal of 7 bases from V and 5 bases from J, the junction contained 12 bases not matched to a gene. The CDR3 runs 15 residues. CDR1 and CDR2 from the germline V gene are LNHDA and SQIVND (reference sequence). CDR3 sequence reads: CASKGTGGGLTEAFF. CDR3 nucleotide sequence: TGTGCCAGTAAAGGGACAGGAGGGGGATTGACTGAAGCTTTCTTT.

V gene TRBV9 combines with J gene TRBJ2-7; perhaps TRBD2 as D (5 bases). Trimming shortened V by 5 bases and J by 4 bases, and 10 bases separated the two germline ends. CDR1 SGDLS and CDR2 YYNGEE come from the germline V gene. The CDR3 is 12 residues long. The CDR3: CASRREGYEQYF. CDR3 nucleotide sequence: TGTGCCAGCAGACGGGAAGGGTACGAGCAGTACTTC.

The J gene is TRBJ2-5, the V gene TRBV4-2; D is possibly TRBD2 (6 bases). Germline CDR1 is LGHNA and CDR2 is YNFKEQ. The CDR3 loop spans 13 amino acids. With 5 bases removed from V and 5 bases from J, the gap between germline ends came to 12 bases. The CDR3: CASSELASETQYF. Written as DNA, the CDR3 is TGTGCCAGCAGCGAACTAGCTTCGGAGACCCAGTACTTC.

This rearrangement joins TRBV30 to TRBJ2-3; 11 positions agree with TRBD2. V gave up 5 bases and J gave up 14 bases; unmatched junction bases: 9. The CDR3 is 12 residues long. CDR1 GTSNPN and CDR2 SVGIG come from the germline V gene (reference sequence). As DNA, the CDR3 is TGTGCCTGGGGGGCTATAGCGGGAGGGTGGTATTTT. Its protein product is CAWGAIAGGWYF.